Listed here are 26 T cell receptor beta chains from one sample, sequenced in a study of control samples from healthy donors and cancer patients. TCRdb's copy holds only in-frame clones and misses some; the assay was immunoSEQ multiplex PCR. The table includes over 150,000 clones, more than 85% detected once. The sequenced sample was blood. Source of these receptors: a woman aged 40 to 50 in good health.

The chain joins TRBV5-1 to TRBJ2-1, with TRBD2 as a possible D gene (6 bases). Trimming cost V 3 bases and J 6 bases, with 13 bases left between them. Germline CDR1 is SGHRS and CDR2 is YFSETQ. The CDR3 loop spans 14 amino acids. CDR3 sequence reads: CASSSGLPGNEQFF. As DNA, the CDR3 is TGCGCCAGCAGCTCGGGACTCCCTGGCAATGAGCAGTTCTTC. Full variable domain (rest looked up from reference TRBV5-1 and TRBJ2-1): KAGVTQTPRYLIKTRGQQVTLSCSPISGHRSVSWYQQTPGQGLQFLFEYFSETQRNKGNFPGRFSGRQFSNSRSEMNVSTLELGDSALYLCASSSGLPGNEQFFGPGTRLTVL.

The CDR3 loop reads CASSQSAGRPRDETQYF. CDR3 nucleotides: TGTGCCAGCAGCCAATCGGCAGGGCGGCCTCGGGACGAGACCCAGTACTTC. The chain carries TRBV16 and TRBJ2-5, with D perhaps being TRBD1 or TRBD2 (5 bases each). Trimming left V 0 bases short and J 5 bases short, with 19 bases between. The CDR3 has 17 amino acids. Germline V CDR1 and CDR2: KGHSY, FQNENV.

V is TRBV9 and J is TRBJ2-5, with D perhaps matching TRBD2 (6 bases). The CDR3 spans 14 residues. V was cut by 4 bases and J by 1 base, with 11 bases left in between. Germline CDR1 SGDLS, CDR2 YYNGEE. This chain's CDR3 is CASSLGLTQETQYF. As DNA, the CDR3 is TGTGCCAGCAGCTTGGGACTTACCCAAGAGACCCAGTACTTC.

The V gene is TRBV2, the J gene TRBJ2-7; 7 bases are shared with TRBD2. Germline V gene sequence: CDR1 SNHLY, CDR2 FYNNEI. The V segment lost 2 bases and the J segment 2 bases; nucleotides outside the gene matches: 6. CDR3 length equals 15 residues. CDR3 bases: TGTGCCAGCAGTGAATTTGCGGGGGAAACCTACGAGCAGTACTTC. It encodes CASSEFAGETYEQYF.

This sequence joins TRBV5-1 and TRBJ2-2; D uncertain. The germline CDR1 and CDR2 sequences are SGHRS and YFSETQ. The CDR3 consists of 14 residues. V shed 4 bases and J shed 0 bases, with 7 bases lying between them. The chain's CDR3 is CASSRGANTGELFF. The CDR3 DNA reads as TGCGCCAGCAGCCGAGGAGCGAACACCGGGGAGCTGTTTTTT.

CDR3 sequence reads: CASSPRSGAYEQYF. For the CDR3, the DNA is TGTGCCAGCAGCCCCAGATCCGGGGCCTACGAGCAGTACTTC. V and J are TRBV7-8 and TRBJ2-7, with D maybe TRBD2 (5 bases). Germline CDR1 SGHVS, CDR2 FQNEAQ. CDR3 length: 14 amino acids. V shed 5 bases and J shed 2 bases, with 13 bases lying between them.

This chain joins TRBV2 and TRBJ2-2; 7 bases fit TRBD2. The germline V gene has CDR1 SNHLY and CDR2 FYNNEI. The CDR3 is 14 amino acids. J gave up 1 base and V 11 bases, and 7 bases lay outside the gene matches. This chain's CDR3 is CAGTLAGNTGELFF. CDR3 nucleotides: TGTGCCGGGACTTTAGCGGGGAACACCGGGGAGCTGTTTTTT. Combining the CDR3 with reference TRBV2 and TRBJ2-2 gives the whole variable domain EPEVTQTPSHQVTQMGQEVILRCVPISNHLYFYWYRQILGQKVEFLVSFYNNEISEKSEIFDDQFSVERPDGSNFTLKIRSTKLEDSAMYFCAGTLAGNTGELFFGEGSRLTVL.

The CDR3 loop is CASSELAGRVGSPLHF. The CDR3 DNA reads TGTGCCAGCAGTGAATTGGCAGGGCGAGTTGGATCACCCCTCCACTTT. The gene calls are TRBV2 and TRBJ1-6, with a possible D match to TRBD1 (5 bases). CDR3 size: 16 residues. Germline V gene data show CDR1 as SNHLY and CDR2 as FYNNEI. The V end lost 2 bases, the J end lost 10 bases, and 18 bases lay between the germline ends.

This chain joins TRBV2 and TRBJ2-1; TRBD1 matches at 9 bases. V shed 3 bases, J shed 8 bases, and the junction held 14 bases outside the gene matches. The CDR3 runs to 17 residues. CDR1 and CDR2 (germline): SNHLY, FYNNEI. CDR3 in amino acids: CASSEGLRDRVIDEQFF. The CDR3 DNA is TGTGCCAGCAGTGAGGGGTTACGGGACAGGGTCATCGATGAGCAGTTCTTC.

The chain recombines TRBV2 with TRBJ1-4; TRBD1 aligns across 7 bases. The CDR3 loop spans 15 amino acids. V was clipped by 3 bases and J by 8 bases; unmatched bases: 9. CDR1 and CDR2 (germline): SNHLY, FYNNEI. CDR3 sequence reads: CASSDLRGREEKLFF. CDR3 nucleotides: TGTGCCAGCAGTGACTTAAGGGGGCGCGAAGAAAAACTGTTTTTT.

In its sample, this clone was seen once. DNA for the CDR3: TGTGCCAGCAGCTCCTCGACTAGCGGGGGTTACAATGAGCAGTTCTTC. This gives the protein CASSSSTSGGYNEQFF. The V and J genes are TRBV7-3 and TRBJ2-1, with 12 bases lining up with TRBD2. CDR3 size: 16 residues. Germline lookup yields CDR1 SGHTA and CDR2 FQGTGA. The ends lost 4 bases at V and 4 bases at J; junction bases unmatched: 5.

This clone was counted a single time. This chain links TRBV5-1 with TRBJ2-1; D is unclear. The germline gives CDR1 SGHRS, CDR2 YFSETQ. Between the trimmed V and J ends, which lost 1 base and 8 bases, there was a span of 13 bases. The CDR3 is 14 residues long. This CDR3 reads CASSLSSGLYEQFF. The DNA of the CDR3 is TGCGCCAGCAGCTTGAGCTCCGGTCTCTATGAGCAGTTCTTC.

The chain links TRBV14 to TRBJ2-3; D call uncertain. Looked up from germline, CDR1 is SGHDN and CDR2 is FVKESK. The CDR3 sequence is 13 residues long. Trimming shortened V by 1 base and J by 4 bases, and 6 bases separated the two germline ends. Written as DNA, the CDR3 is TGTGCCAGCAGCCAAGTTGGGTCAGATACGCAGTATTTT. Translation: CASSQVGSDTQYF.

The V call is TRBV27, the J call TRBJ2-1; TRBD1 matches 7 bases. The germline V gene encodes CDR1 MNHEY and CDR2 SMNVEV (reference sequence). V shed 3 bases, J shed 15 bases, and the junction held 5 bases outside the gene matches. There are 11 residues in the CDR3. This CDR3 is CASSLGTASFF. CDR3 nucleotide sequence: TGTGCCAGCAGTTTGGGGACAGCTTCGTTCTTC.

The rearrangement links TRBV5-5 to TRBJ1-5, with D uncertain. CDR3 length: 13 residues. The germline V gene has CDR1 SGHKS and CDR2 YYEKEE (reference sequence). The V end lost 2 bases, the J end lost 5 bases, and 8 bases lay between the germline ends. The CDR3 DNA reads TGTGCCAGCAGCTTTCACCCCGATCAGCCCCAGCATTTT. It is translated as CASSFHPDQPQHF.

The V call is TRBV27, the J call TRBJ1-4, with D possibly matching TRBD1 (6 bases). CDR1 and CDR2 from the germline V gene are MNHEY and SMNVEV (reference sequence). Trimming left V 3 bases short and J 12 bases short, with 17 bases between. The CDR3 runs 14 residues. The CDR3 loop is CASSLGSSAGELFF. The CDR3 DNA follows: TGTGCCAGCAGTTTGGGCAGTTCAGCAGGGGAACTGTTTTTT.

The chain recombines TRBV11-2 with TRBJ2-2; no definite D call. Per the germline V gene, CDR1 is SGHAT and CDR2 is FQNNGV. CDR3 size: 13 residues. V lost 0 bases to trimming and J lost 3 bases, with 2 bases between them. CDR3 protein: CASSLDDTGELFF. The CDR3 DNA reads as TGTGCCAGCAGCTTAGATGACACCGGGGAGCTGTTTTTT.

The chain recombines TRBV4-1 with TRBJ1-4; D gene ambiguous. CDR1 MGHRA and CDR2 YSYEKL come from the germline V gene. CDR3 size: 12 residues. The germline V and J ends were trimmed by 2 bases and 7 bases, with 5 bases remaining between them. The CDR3: CASSQLGEKLFF. The CDR3 DNA reads TGCGCCAGCAGCCAATTGGGTGAAAAACTGTTTTTT.

The chain links TRBV4-1 to TRBJ1-1; maybe TRBD1 (6 bases). V gave up 0 bases and J gave up 0 bases, with 14 bases separating them. There are 17 residues in the CDR3. Germline-derived CDR1 and CDR2 are MGHRA and YSYEKL. The CDR3 here is CASSQDGTGLLNTEAFF. The CDR3 coding sequence is TGCGCCAGCAGCCAAGATGGCACAGGGCTATTGAACACTGAAGCTTTCTTT.

The rearrangement uses TRBV6-5 and TRBJ2-1; 7 nucleotides agree with TRBD2. Trimming cost V 10 bases and J 8 bases; bases outside gene matches: 8. The CDR3 is 12 residues long. CDR1 is MNHEY and CDR2 is SVGAGI in the germline V gene. CDR3 DNA sequence: TGTGCCACGATTAAGCGGGAATATGAGCAGTTCTTC. Its protein is CATIKREYEQFF.

The CDR3 DNA is TGTGCCAGCACTCCTCTCCCGGGACAGGGGGACACTGAAGCTTTCTTT. Protein: CASTPLPGQGDTEAFF. The J gene is TRBJ1-1, the V gene TRBV28; 11 bases fit TRBD1. Germline CDR1 and CDR2: MDHEN and SYDVKM. The CDR3 runs to 16 residues. V was pared by 7 bases and J by 3 bases, with 10 bases of the junction left unmatched.

The chain links TRBV12-3 or TRBV12-4 to TRBJ2-7; 8 nucleotides line up with TRBD2. Trimming removed 6 bases from V and 7 bases from J; junction bases left unmatched: 8. CDR3 length: 13 residues. DNA for the CDR3: TGTGCCAGCAGGAAAGCGGGGGCGGGAGAGCAGTACTTC. As protein: CASRKAGAGEQYF.

V is TRBV6-2 or TRBV6-3 and J is TRBJ1-2; the D is unclear. Germline CDR1 reads MNHEY; CDR2 reads SVGEGT. Trimming took 5 bases from V and 1 from J, leaving 8 bases between them. The CDR3 consists of 13 residues. The DNA for the CDR3 is TGTGCCAGCAGTCCCCAGGTTAACTATGGCTACACCTTC. This encodes CASSPQVNYGYTF.

The chain combines TRBV18 with TRBJ2-1, with 11 nucleotides matching TRBD2. CDR1 and CDR2 from the germline V gene are KGHSH and LQKENI. V lost 5 bases and J lost 2; bases outside the gene matches: 5. This CDR3 has 16 amino acids. CDR3 nucleotide sequence: TGTGCCAGCTCAGCCGGGACTAGCGGTGCCTACAATGAGCAGTTCTTC. Protein sequence: CASSAGTSGAYNEQFF. Drawing the rest from reference TRBV18 and TRBJ2-1, the complete variable domain is NAGVMQNPRHLVRRRGQEARLRCSPMKGHSHVYWYRQLPEEGLKFMVYLQKENIIDESGMPKERFSAEFPKEGPSILRIQQVVRGDSAAYFCASSAGTSGAYNEQFFGPGTRLTVL.

This chain connects TRBV5-1 to TRBJ2-5, with D possibly matching TRBD1 (5 bases). This CDR3 is built from 13 residues. Between the trimmed V and J ends, which lost 0 bases and 5 bases, there was a span of 8 bases. Germline-derived CDR1 and CDR2 are SGHRS and YFSETQ. As DNA, the CDR3 is TGCGCCAGCAGCTTGGGGACATATGAGACCCAGTACTTC. Its protein is CASSLGTYETQYF.

Only one count was recorded for this clone. The DNA for the CDR3 is TGTGCCAGCAGCGTAGGTAGCGGGGGTACCTCTAGCACAGATACGCAGTATTTT. Residues: CASSVGSGGTSSTDTQYF. The chain joins TRBV9 to TRBJ2-3; 9 bases map to TRBD2. The CDR3 has 18 residues. Looked up from germline, CDR1 is SGDLS and CDR2 is YYNGEE. V lost 0 bases, J lost 0 bases, and 8 bases stayed unmatched.